This T cell receptor beta chain was observed in a study of shared clonotypes between healthy human individuals. Of note for this clone: Antigen: not known.

CDR3 length: 13 amino acids. Germline lookup yields CDR1 LNHNV and CDR2 YYDKDF (reference sequence). Trimming left V 2 bases short and J 6 bases short, with 10 bases between. The sorted-subset replicate PCRs were given roughly 190 ng DNA, which is roughly 30,000 T cell genomes. Produced via immunoSEQ multiplex PCR; TCRdb's table is partial and in-frame only. The profile shows about 2.4 million clones, 93% of them singletons. Points from the study as a whole: Non-shared clonotypes had lower generation probabilities than clonotypes shared by all four sorted-subset donors.

The receptor was derived from a man aged 18 to 29 in good health. Some clones in this sample may be carry-over from other donors' samples. Source material: naive CD4+ T cells from PBMCs. Documented subset: CD45RA+ positively selected. This sequence joins TRBV15 and TRBJ1-1, with D perhaps matching TRBD1 (5 bases). The chain's CDR3 is CATSRLQTAEAFF. The CDR3 bases are TGTGCCACCAGCAGACTACAGACAGCTGAAGCTTTCTTT.